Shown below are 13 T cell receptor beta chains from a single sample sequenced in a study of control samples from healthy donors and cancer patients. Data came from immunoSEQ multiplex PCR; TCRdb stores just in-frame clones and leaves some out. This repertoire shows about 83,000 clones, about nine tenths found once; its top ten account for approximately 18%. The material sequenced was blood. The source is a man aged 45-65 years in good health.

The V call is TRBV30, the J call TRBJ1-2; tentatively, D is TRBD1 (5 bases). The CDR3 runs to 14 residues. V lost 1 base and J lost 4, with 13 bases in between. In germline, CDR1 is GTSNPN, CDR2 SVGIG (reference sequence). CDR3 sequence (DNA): TGTGCCTGGAGTGACCTCCTCGGGGGCTATGGCTACACCTTC. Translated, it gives CAWSDLLGGYGYTF. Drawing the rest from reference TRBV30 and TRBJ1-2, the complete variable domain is SQTIHQWPATLVQPVGSPLSLECTVEGTSNPNLYWYRQAAGRGLQLLFYSVGIGQISSEVPQNLSASRPQDRQFILSSKKLLLSDSGFYLCAWSDLLGGYGYTFGSGTRLTVV.

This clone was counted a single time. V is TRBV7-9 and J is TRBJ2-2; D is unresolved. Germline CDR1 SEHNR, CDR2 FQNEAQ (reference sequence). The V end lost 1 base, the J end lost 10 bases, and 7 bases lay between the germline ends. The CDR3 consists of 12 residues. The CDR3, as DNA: TGTGCCAGCAGCTTAGAGGGTACGGAGCTGTTTTTT. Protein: CASSLEGTELFF.

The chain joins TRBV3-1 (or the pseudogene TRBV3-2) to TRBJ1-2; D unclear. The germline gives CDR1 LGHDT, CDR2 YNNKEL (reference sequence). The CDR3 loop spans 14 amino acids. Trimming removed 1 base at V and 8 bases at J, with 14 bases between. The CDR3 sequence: CASSQGGSRRGYTF. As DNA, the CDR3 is TGTGCCAGCAGCCAAGGCGGGTCTCGGAGGGGCTACACCTTC.

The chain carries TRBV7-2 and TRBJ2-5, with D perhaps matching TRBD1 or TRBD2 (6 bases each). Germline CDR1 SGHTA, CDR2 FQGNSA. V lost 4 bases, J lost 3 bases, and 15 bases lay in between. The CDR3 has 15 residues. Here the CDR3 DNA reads TGTGCCAGCAGCTACAAGGGGGGCCGCAAAGAGACCCAGTACTTC. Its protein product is CASSYKGGRKETQYF.

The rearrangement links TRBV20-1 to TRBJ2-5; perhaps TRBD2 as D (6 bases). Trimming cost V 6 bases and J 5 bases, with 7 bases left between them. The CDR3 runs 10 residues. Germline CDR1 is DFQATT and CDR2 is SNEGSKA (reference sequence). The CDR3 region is CSAAGETQYF. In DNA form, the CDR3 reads TGCAGTGCCGCGGGGGAGACCCAGTACTTC.

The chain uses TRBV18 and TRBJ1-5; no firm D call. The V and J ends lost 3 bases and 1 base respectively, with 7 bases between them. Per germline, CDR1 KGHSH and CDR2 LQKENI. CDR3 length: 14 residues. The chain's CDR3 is CASSPFESNQPQHF. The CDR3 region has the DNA TGTGCCAGCTCACCCTTTGAGAGCAATCAGCCCCAGCATTTT.

The CDR3 sequence: CSALQGEGYTF. CDR3 DNA: TGCAGTGCTCTACAGGGTGAAGGCTACACCTTC. This chain links TRBV20-1 with TRBJ1-2, with D tentatively TRBD1 (6 bases). This CDR3 is 11 amino acids long. V dropped 5 bases and J dropped 8 bases, with 12 bases sitting between them. From germline, CDR1 is DFQATT and CDR2 SNEGSKA (reference sequence).

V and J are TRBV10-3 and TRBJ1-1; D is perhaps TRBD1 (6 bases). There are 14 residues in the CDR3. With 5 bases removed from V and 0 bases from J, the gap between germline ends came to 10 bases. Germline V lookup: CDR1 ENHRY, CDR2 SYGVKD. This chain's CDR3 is CAISYGQMNTEAFF. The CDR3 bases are TGTGCCATCAGTTATGGACAGATGAACACTGAAGCTTTCTTT.

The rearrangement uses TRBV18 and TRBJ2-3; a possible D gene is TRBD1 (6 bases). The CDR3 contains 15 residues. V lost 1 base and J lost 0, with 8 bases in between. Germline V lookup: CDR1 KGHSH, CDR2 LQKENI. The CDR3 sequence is CASSPLDSSTDTQYF. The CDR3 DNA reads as TGTGCCAGCTCACCACTGGACAGTAGCACAGATACGCAGTATTTT.

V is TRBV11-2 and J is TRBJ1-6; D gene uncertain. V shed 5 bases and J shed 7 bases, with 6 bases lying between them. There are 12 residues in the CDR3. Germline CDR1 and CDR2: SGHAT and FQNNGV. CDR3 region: CASSPPNSPLHF. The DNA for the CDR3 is TGTGCCAGCAGCCCCCCCAATTCACCCCTCCACTTT.

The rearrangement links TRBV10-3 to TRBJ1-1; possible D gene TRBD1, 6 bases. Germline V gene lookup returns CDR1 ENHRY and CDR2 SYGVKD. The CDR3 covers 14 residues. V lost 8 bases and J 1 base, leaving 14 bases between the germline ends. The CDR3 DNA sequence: TGTGCCATCGGAGGACAGAGACCGAACACTGAAGCTTTCTTT. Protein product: CAIGGQRPNTEAFF.

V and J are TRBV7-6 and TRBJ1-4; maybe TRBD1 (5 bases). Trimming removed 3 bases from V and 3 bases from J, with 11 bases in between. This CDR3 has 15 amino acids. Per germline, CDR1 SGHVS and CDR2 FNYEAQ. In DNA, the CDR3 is TGTGCCAGCAGCTTGTACGGGACTCCTAATGAAAAACTGTTTTTT. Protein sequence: CASSLYGTPNEKLFF.

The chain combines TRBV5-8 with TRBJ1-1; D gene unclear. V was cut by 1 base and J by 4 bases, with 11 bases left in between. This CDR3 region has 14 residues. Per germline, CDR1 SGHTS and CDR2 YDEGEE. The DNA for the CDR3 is TGTGCCAGCAGCTTGAAGGCCGTCCGCACTGAAGCTTTCTTT. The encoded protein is CASSLKAVRTEAFF.